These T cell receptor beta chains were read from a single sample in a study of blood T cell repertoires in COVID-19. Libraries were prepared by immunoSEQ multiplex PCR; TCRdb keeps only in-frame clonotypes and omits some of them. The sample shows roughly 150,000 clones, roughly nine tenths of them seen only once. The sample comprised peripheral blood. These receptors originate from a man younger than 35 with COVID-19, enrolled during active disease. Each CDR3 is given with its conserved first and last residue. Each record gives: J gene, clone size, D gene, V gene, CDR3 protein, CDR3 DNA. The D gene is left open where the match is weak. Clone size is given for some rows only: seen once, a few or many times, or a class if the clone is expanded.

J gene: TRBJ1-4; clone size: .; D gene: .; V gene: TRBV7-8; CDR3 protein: CASSLVGAGNEKLFF; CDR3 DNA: TGTGCCAGCAGCTTAGTAGGGGCAGGGAATGAAAAACTGTTTTTT
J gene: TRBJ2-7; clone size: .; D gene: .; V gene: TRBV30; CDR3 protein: CAWSPGSEQYF; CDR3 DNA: TGTGCCTGGAGTCCGGGTTCCGAGCAGTACTTC
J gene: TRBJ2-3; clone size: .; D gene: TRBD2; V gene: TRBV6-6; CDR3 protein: CASSYPGLVSTDTQYF; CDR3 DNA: TGTGCCAGCAGTTACCCCGGACTAGTAAGCACAGATACGCAGTATTTT
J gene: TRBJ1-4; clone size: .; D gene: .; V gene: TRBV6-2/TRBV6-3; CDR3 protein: CASSGQRATNEKLFF; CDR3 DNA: TGTGCCAGCAGTGGACAGAGAGCAACTAATGAAAAACTGTTTTTT
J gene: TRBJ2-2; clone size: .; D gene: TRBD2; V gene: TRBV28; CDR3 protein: CASSTGAGRNTGELFF; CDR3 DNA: TGTGCCAGCAGCACGGGAGCGGGGAGAAACACCGGGGAGCTGTTTTTT
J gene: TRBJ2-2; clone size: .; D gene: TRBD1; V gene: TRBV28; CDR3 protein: CASRRDRVAGELFF; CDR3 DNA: TGTGCCAGCCGAAGGGACAGGGTAGCCGGGGAGCTGTTTTTT
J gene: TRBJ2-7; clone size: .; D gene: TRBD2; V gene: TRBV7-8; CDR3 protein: CASSLAGTRVTYEQYF; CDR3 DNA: TGTGCCAGCAGCTTAGCCGGGACTAGAGTTACCTACGAGCAGTACTTC
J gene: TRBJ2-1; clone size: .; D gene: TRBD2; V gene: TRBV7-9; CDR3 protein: CASSLRTSGRAPYNEQFF; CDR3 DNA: TGTGCCAGCAGCCTACGGACTAGCGGGAGGGCCCCCTACAATGAGCAGTTCTTC
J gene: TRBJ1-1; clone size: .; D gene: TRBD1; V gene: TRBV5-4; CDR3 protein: CASKQGGDRAF; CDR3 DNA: TGTGCCAGCAAGCAGGGGGGCGATCGGGCCTTT
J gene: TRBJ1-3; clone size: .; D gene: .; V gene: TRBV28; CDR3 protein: CASSFHRASGNTIYF; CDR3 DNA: TGTGCCAGCAGTTTTCACCGAGCCTCTGGAAACACCATATATTTT
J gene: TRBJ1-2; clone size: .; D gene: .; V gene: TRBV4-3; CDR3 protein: CASSHASSGIYGYTF; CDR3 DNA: TGCGCCAGCAGCCACGCGTCCTCGGGGATCTATGGCTACACCTTC
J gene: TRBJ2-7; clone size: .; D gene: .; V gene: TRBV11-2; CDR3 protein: CASSRQMSYEQYF; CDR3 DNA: TGTGCCAGCAGCCGACAGATGTCCTACGAGCAGTACTTC
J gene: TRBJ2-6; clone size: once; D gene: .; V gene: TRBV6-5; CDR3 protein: CASSYSGWFGANVLTF; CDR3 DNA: TGTGCCAGCAGTTACTCCGGTTGGTTCGGGGCCAACGTCCTGACTTTC
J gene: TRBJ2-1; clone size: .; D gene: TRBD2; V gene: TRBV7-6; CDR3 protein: CASSPSIRGGGSYNEQFF; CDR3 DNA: TGTGCCAGCAGCCCTAGCATACGCGGGGGGGGCTCCTACAATGAGCAGTTCTTC
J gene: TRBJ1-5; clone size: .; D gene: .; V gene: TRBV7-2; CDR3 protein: CASRPPGTNQPQHF; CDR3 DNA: TGTGCCAGCAGACCCCCAGGGACAAATCAGCCCCAGCATTTT
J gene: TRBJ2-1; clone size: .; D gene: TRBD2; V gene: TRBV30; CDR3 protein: CAWSRGAGGSSYNEQFF; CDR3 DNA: TGTGCCTGGAGTAGGGGAGCGGGCGGGAGCTCCTACAATGAGCAGTTCTTC
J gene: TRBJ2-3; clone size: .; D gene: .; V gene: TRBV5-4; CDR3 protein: CASSLLPLADTQYF; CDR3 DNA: TGTGCCAGCAGCTTACTCCCGCTTGCGGATACGCAGTATTTT
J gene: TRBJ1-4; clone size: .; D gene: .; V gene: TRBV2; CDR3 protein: CASSVGAGEKLFF; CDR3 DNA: TGTGCCAGCAGTGTAGGCGCAGGCGAAAAACTGTTTTTT
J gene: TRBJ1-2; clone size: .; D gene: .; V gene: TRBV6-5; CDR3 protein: CASSSPGVKDYGYTF; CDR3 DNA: TGTGCCAGCAGTTCCCCGGGGGTGAAGGACTATGGCTACACCTTC
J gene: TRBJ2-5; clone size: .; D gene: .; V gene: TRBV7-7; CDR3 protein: CASSAVVQGEETQYF; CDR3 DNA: TGTGCTAGCAGCGCCGTTGTTCAGGGCGAAGAGACCCAGTACTTC
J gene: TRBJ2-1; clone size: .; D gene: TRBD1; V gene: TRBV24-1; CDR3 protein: CATSQARTGNNEQFF; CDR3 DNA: TGTGCCACCAGCCAAGCCAGGACAGGGAACAATGAGCAGTTCTTC
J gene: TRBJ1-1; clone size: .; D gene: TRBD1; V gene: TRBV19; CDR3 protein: CASSRVDRVGTEAFF; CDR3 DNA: TGTGCCAGTAGTAGGGTGGACAGGGTCGGGACTGAAGCTTTCTTT
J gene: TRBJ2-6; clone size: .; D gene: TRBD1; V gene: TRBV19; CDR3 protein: CASSNRGRGSGANVLTF; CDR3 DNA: TGTGCCAGTAGCAACAGGGGGCGCGGATCTGGGGCCAACGTCCTGACTTTC
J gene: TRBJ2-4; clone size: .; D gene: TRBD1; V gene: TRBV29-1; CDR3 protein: CSVEQQGARAKNIQYF; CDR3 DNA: TGCAGCGTTGAACAACAGGGGGCGCGAGCCAAAAACATTCAGTACTTC
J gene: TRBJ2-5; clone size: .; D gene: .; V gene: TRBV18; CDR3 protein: CASSPRGNQETQYF; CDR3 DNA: TGTGCCAGCTCACCGCGTGGTAACCAAGAGACCCAGTACTTC
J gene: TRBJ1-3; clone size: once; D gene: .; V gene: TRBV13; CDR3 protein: CASSLGDTIPGNTIYF; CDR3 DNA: TGTGCCAGCAGCTTGGGGGACACAATCCCTGGAAACACCATATATTTT
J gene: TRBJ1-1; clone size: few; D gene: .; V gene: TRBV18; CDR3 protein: CASSPWGNTEAFF; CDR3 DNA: TGTGCCAGCTCACCTTGGGGCAACACTGAAGCTTTCTTT
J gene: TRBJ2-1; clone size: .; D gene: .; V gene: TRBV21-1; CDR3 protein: CASSKPKLADEQFF; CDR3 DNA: TGTGCCAGCAGCAAACCAAAACTAGCGGATGAGCAGTTCTTC
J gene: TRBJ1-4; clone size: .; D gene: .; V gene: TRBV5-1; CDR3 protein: CASSFYEQGQLFF; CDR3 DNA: TGCGCCAGCAGCTTCTATGAGCAGGGCCAACTGTTTTTT
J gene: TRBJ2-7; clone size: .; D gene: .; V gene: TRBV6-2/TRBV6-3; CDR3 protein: CASSYWVGATYEQYF; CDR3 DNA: TGTGCCAGCAGTTACTGGGTAGGGGCTACCTACGAGCAGTACTTC
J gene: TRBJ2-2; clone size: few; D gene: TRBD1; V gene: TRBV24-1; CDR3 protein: CATSDRDRGGTGELFF; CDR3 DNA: TGTGCCACCAGTGATCGGGACAGGGGAGGTACCGGGGAGCTGTTTTTT
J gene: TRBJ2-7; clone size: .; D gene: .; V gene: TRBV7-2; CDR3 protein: CASSGPEEGQYF; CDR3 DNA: TGTGCCAGCAGTGGACCCGAGGAGGGGCAGTACTTC
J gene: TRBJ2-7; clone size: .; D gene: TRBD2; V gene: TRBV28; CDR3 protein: CASSSLIEGLAGSYEQYF; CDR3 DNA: TGTGCCAGCAGTTCCCTGATCGAGGGACTAGCGGGATCCTACGAGCAGTACTTC
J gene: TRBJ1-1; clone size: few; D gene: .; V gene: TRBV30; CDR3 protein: CATTGRVTEAFF; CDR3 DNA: TGTGCCACAACAGGGCGGGTGACTGAAGCTTTCTTT
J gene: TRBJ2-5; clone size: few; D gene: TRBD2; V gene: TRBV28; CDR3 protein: CASSYTSGRETQGETQYF; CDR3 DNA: TGTGCCAGCAGTTATACTAGCGGGAGGGAAACCCAAGGAGAGACCCAGTACTTC
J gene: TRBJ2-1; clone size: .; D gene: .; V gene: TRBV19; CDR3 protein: CASSILTNSNEQFF; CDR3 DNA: TGTGCCAGTAGTATATTAACCAACTCCAATGAGCAGTTCTTC
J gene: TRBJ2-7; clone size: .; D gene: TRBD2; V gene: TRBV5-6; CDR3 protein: CASSLGLAGDEQYF; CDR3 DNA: TGTGCCAGCAGCCTGGGACTAGCGGGAGACGAGCAGTACTTC
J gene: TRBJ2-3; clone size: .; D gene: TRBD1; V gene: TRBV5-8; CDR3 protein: CASSLWGQPTDTQYF; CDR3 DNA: TGTGCCAGCAGCTTGTGGGGACAGCCCACAGATACGCAGTATTTT
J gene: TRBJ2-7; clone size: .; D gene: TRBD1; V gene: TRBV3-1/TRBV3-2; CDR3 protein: CASSRGTGGSYEQYF; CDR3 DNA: TGTGCCAGCAGCCGCGGGACAGGGGGGTCCTACGAGCAGTACTTC
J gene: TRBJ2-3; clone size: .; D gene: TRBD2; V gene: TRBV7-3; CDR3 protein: CASSSAGGTDTQYF; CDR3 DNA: TGTGCCAGCAGCTCGGCGGGGGGCACAGATACGCAGTATTTT